Presented here are 15 T cell receptor beta chains from one specimen sequenced in a study of T cell responses to AZD1222 COVID-19 vaccine. Data came from immunoSEQ multiplex PCR; TCRdb stores just in-frame clones and leaves some out. Here the sample spans roughly 81,000 clones, approximately 88% being singletons. The sequences come from peripheral blood, collected on day 0 of AZD1222 vaccination. The receptor source for this set is an adult in good health.

This clone was found once. The chain joins TRBV5-4 to TRBJ2-1, with 13 bases aligning to TRBD2. After removal of 2 bases from V and 6 bases from J, the junction contained 8 bases not matched to a gene. The length of the CDR3 is 17 residues. Germline CDR1 reads SGHNT; CDR2 reads YYREEE (reference sequence). In nucleotides, the CDR3 is TGTGCCAGCAGCTTCTTACTAGCGGGAGGGCCGGGCAATGAGCAGTTCTTC. Translating gives CASSFLLAGGPGNEQFF.

V gene TRBV7-6 combines with J gene TRBJ2-7; unclear D gene. The germline V and J ends were trimmed by 5 bases and 3 bases, with 23 bases remaining between them. Germline V gives CDR1 SGHVS, CDR2 FNYEAQ. The CDR3 runs 17 residues. The DNA of the CDR3 is TGTGCCAGCAGCCATATCCCGGTGAAGGGCTTCAACTACGAGCAGTACTTC. Its protein product is CASSHIPVKGFNYEQYF.

This clone was observed a few times. The V gene is TRBV5-5, the J gene TRBJ1-6; D gene uncertain. From germline, CDR1 is SGHKS and CDR2 YYEKEE (reference sequence). V dropped 0 bases and J dropped 5 bases, with 6 bases sitting between them. This CDR3 has 14 amino acids. The CDR3 is CASSLGQHNSPLHF. DNA for the CDR3: TGTGCCAGCAGCTTGGGCCAGCATAATTCACCCCTCCACTTT.

This sequence joins TRBV18 and TRBJ1-1, with a possible D match to TRBD1 (6 bases). CDR1 is KGHSH, CDR2 LQKENI, per germline. The CDR3 is 16 amino acids. V was trimmed by 0 bases and J by 1 base, leaving 12 bases between them. CDR3 bases: TGTGCCAGCTCACCACCCCCAGGGGCCCCGAACACTGAAGCTTTCTTT. It specifies CASSPPPGAPNTEAFF.

The chain carries TRBV7-2 and TRBJ1-4, with D unclear. The length of the CDR3 is 13 residues. Trimming pared 3 bases from V and 4 bases from J, leaving 6 bases between. The germline gives CDR1 SGHTA, CDR2 FQGNSA. The CDR3 loop reads CASSFLLNEKLFF. The CDR3 region has the DNA TGTGCCAGCAGCTTCCTCCTTAATGAAAAACTGTTTTTT. The full variable domain, its missing parts supplied by reference TRBV7-2 and TRBJ1-4, is GAGVSQSPSNKVTEKGKDVELRCDPISGHTALYWYRQSLGQGLEFLIYFQGNSAPDKSGLPSDRFSAERTGGSVSTLTIQRTQQEDSAVYLCASSFLLNEKLFFGSGTQLSVL.

In nucleotides, the CDR3 is TGCGCCAGCAGCCAAGATTCAGCTGGGGGGGGGAGTGAAGCTTTCTTT. Translating it yields CASSQDSAGGGSEAFF. The chain employs TRBV4-1 and TRBJ1-1; D may be TRBD1 (5 bases). V was clipped by 0 bases and J by 7 bases, with 18 bases between them. The CDR3 extends over 16 amino acids. From germline, CDR1 is MGHRA and CDR2 YSYEKL.

This chain links TRBV10-3 with TRBJ1-1; TRBD1 matches at 8 bases. Germline V gives CDR1 ENHRY, CDR2 SYGVKD. V dropped 2 bases and J dropped 7; count of bases not matched to a gene: 9. The CDR3 length is 15 residues. The CDR3 coding sequence is TGTGCCATCAGTGAGCGAGGGACAGGCGTGTTTGAAGCTTTCTTT. The encoded protein is CAISERGTGVFEAFF.

V gene TRBV7-2 combines with J gene TRBJ1-2, with TRBD1 as a possible D gene (5 bases). V was pared by 1 base and J by 4 bases, with 10 bases between. CDR1 is SGHTA and CDR2 is FQGNSA in the germline V gene. The CDR3 contains 14 residues. The CDR3 DNA reads as TGTGCCAGCAGCTTAGATGGGGGACGCTATGGCTACACCTTC. It is translated as CASSLDGGRYGYTF. The entire variable domain, with the rest obtained from reference TRBV7-2 and TRBJ1-2, is as follows: GAGVSQSPSNKVTEKGKDVELRCDPISGHTALYWYRQSLGQGLEFLIYFQGNSAPDKSGLPSDRFSAERTGGSVSTLTIQRTQQEDSAVYLCASSLDGGRYGYTFGSGTRLTVV.

The gene calls are TRBV5-1 and TRBJ1-1, with D unclear. CDR1 is SGHRS, CDR2 YFSETQ, per germline. The length of the CDR3 is 15 residues. V was pared by 0 bases and J by 4 bases, with 13 bases between. The DNA for the CDR3 is TGCGCCAGCAGCTTGGGACGGGGTTGGGGCACTGAAGCTTTCTTT. Its translation is CASSLGRGWGTEAFF.

The rearrangement joins TRBV3-1 (or the pseudogene TRBV3-2) to TRBJ2-3; D unclear. Per the germline V gene, CDR1 is LGHDT and CDR2 is YNNKEL (reference sequence). Trimming cost V 2 bases and J 0 bases, with 6 bases left between them. CDR3 length equals 14 residues. CDR3: CASSQTTSTDTQYF. DNA of the CDR3: TGTGCCAGCAGCCAAACTACTAGCACAGATACGCAGTATTTT.

The chain employs TRBV25-1 and TRBJ2-1; D is ambiguous. Germline lookup yields CDR1 MGHDK and CDR2 SYGVNS. CDR3 size: 14 residues. Trimming cost V 4 bases and J 6 bases, with 13 bases left between them. The CDR3 here is CASSVTVLGNEQFF. CDR3 nucleotide sequence: TGTGCCAGCAGTGTAACGGTTCTAGGCAATGAGCAGTTCTTC.

The gene calls are TRBV5-1 and TRBJ1-6; no clear D gene. V gave up 0 bases and J gave up 0 bases, with 7 bases separating them. The CDR3 sequence is 16 residues long. Looked up from germline, CDR1 is SGHRS and CDR2 is YFSETQ. In DNA, the CDR3 is TGCGCCAGCAGCTTGGAAGGCAACTCCTATAATTCACCCCTCCACTTT. Encoded protein: CASSLEGNSYNSPLHF.

This chain connects TRBV6-5 to TRBJ2-7; maybe TRBD1 (5 bases). Germline values: CDR1 MNHEY, CDR2 SVGAGI. The CDR3 consists of 14 residues. Trimming removed 5 bases from V and 0 bases from J, with 11 bases in between. CDR3 DNA: TGTGCCAGCAGTCCGACAGTGAGCTCCTACGAGCAGTACTTC. It yields the protein CASSPTVSSYEQYF.

The chain couples TRBV28 to TRBJ1-2; 8 bases agree with TRBD1. J lost 7 bases, V lost 11 bases, and 18 bases had no gene match. CDR3 length equals 15 residues. In germline, CDR1 is MDHEN, CDR2 SYDVKM. CDR3: CAVPRSGGPLGGYTF. CDR3 sequence (DNA): TGTGCCGTACCCCGTTCAGGGGGCCCCTTAGGTGGCTACACCTTC.

The chain carries TRBV19 and TRBJ2-6; possibly TRBD1 or TRBD2 for D (5 bases each). The CDR3 extends over 17 amino acids. CDR1 is LNHDA, CDR2 SQIVND, per germline (reference sequence). V shed 6 bases and J shed 0 bases, with 15 bases lying between them. This chain's CDR3 is CASRGDWGSSGANVLTF. Written as DNA, the CDR3 is TGTGCCAGTAGGGGAGATTGGGGGAGCTCTGGGGCCAACGTCCTGACTTTC.